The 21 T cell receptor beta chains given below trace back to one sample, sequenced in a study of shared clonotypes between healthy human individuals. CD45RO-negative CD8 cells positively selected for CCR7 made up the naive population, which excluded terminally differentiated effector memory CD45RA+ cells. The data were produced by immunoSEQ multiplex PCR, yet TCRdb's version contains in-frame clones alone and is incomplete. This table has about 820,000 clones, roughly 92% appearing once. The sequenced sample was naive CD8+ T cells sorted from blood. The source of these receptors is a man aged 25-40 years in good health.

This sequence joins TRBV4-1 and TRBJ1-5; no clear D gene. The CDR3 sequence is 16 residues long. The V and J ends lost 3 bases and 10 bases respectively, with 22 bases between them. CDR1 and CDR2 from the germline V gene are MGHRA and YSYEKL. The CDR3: CASSQSLLTVKRPQHF. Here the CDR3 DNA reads TGCGCCAGCAGCCAGAGCCTGCTTACTGTGAAGAGACCCCAGCATTTT.

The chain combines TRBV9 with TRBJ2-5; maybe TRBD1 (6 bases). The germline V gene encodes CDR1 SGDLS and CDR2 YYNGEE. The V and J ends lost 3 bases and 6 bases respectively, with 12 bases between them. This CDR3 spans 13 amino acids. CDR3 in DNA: TGTGCCAGCAGCGATCACAGGGACCAGACCCAGTACTTC. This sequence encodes CASSDHRDQTQYF.

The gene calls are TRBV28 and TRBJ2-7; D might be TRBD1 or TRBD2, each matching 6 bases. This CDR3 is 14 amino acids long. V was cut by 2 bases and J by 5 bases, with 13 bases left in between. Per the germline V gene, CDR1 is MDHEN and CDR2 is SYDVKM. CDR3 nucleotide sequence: TGTGCCAGCAGTTTAGGGGGGCTAGTCCACGAGCAGTACTTC. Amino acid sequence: CASSLGGLVHEQYF.

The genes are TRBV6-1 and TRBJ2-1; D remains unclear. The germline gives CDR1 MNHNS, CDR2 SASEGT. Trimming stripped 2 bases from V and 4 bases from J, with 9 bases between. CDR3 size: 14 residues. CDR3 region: CASSERLNYNEQFF. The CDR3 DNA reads TGTGCCAGCAGTGAACGTCTAAATTACAATGAGCAGTTCTTC.

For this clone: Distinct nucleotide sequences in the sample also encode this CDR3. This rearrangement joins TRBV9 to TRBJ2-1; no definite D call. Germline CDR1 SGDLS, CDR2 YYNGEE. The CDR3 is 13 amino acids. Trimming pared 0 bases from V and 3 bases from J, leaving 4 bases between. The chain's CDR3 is CASSVGDYNEQFF. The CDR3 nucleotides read TGTGCCAGCAGCGTAGGCGACTACAATGAGCAGTTCTTC.

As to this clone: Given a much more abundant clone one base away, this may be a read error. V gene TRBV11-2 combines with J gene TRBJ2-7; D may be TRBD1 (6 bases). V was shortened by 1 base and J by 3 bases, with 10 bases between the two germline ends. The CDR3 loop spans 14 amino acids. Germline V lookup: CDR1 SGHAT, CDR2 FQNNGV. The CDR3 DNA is TGTGCCAGCAGCTTAGTCCCAGGGGTCTACGAGCAGTACTTC. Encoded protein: CASSLVPGVYEQYF.

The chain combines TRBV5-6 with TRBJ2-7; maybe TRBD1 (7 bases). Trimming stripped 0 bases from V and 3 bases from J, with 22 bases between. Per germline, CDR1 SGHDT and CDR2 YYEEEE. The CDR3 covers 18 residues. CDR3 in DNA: TGTGCCAGCAGCTTGGCCAATTTTGTTGTCAGGGGGGACTACGAGCAGTACTTC. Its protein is CASSLANFVVRGDYEQYF.

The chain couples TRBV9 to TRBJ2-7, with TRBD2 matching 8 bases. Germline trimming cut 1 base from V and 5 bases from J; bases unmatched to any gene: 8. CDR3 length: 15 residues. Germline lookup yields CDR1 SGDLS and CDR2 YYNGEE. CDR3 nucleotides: TGTGCCAGCAGCGTAAGGGCGGGGGGCGGCGACGAGCAGTACTTC. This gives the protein CASSVRAGGGDEQYF.

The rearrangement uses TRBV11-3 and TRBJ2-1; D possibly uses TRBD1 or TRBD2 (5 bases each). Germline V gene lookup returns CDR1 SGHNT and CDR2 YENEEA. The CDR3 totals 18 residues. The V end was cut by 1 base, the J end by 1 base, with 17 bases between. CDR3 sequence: CASSLVTEGFNSYNEQFF. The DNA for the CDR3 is TGTGCCAGCAGCTTAGTAACCGAGGGGTTCAATTCCTACAATGAGCAGTTCTTC. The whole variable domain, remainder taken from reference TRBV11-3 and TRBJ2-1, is EAGVVQSPRYKIIEKKQPVAFWCNPISGHNTLYWYLQNLGQGPELLIRYENEEAVDDSQLPKDRFSAERLKGVDSTLKIQPAELGDSAVYLCASSLVTEGFNSYNEQFFGPGTRLTVL.

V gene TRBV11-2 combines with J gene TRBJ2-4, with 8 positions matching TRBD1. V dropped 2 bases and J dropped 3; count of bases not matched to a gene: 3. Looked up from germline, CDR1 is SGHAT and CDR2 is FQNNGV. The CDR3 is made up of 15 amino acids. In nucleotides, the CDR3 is TGTGCCAGCAGCTTACCCGGGACAGGCAAAAACATTCAGTACTTC. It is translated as CASSLPGTGKNIQYF.

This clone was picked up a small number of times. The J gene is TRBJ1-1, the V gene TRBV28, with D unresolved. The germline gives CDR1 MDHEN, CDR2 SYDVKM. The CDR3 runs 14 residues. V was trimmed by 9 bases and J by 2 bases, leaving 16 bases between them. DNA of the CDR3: TGTGCCAGTCACCCGACGGTATTTAACACTGAAGCTTTCTTT. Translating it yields CASHPTVFNTEAFF.

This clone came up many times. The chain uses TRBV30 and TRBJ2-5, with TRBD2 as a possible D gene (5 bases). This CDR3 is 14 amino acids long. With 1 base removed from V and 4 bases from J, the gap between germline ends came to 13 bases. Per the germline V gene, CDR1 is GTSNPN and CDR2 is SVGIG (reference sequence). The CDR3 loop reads CAWSATSTGETQYF. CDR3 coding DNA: TGTGCCTGGAGTGCTACTAGTACCGGAGAGACCCAGTACTTC.

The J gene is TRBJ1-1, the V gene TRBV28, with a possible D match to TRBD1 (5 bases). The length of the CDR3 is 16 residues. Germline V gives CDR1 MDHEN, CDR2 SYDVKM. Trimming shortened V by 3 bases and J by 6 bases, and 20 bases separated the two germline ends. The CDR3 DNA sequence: TGTGCCAGCAGTTTGTCGAGGGGATATCGATCCGCTGAAGCTTTCTTT. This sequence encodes CASSLSRGYRSAEAFF. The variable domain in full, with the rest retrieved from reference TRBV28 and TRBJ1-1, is DVKVTQSSRYLVKRTGEKVFLECVQDMDHENMFWYRQDPGLGLRLIYFSYDVKMKEKGDIPEGYSVSREKKERFSLILESASTNQTSMYLCASSLSRGYRSAEAFFGQGTRLTVV.

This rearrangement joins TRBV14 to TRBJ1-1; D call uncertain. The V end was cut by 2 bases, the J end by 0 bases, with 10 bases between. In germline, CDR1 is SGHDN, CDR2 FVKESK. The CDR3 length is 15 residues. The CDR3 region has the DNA TGTGCCAGCAGCCAATCGGGAGGTTTGAACACTGAAGCTTTCTTT. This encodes CASSQSGGLNTEAFF.

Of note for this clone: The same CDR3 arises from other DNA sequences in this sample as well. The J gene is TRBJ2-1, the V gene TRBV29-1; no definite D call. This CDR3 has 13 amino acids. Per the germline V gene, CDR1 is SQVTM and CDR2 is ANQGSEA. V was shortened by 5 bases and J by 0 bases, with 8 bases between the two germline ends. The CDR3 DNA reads TGCAGCGTTTTGACCCCCTCCTACAATGAGCAGTTCTTC. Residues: CSVLTPSYNEQFF.

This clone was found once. This CDR3 is CASRSGVSYNEQFF. The CDR3 DNA reads as TGTGCCAGCAGGTCAGGGGTCTCCTACAATGAGCAGTTCTTC. The chain employs TRBV27 and TRBJ2-1; possibly TRBD1 for D (6 bases). Germline loops: CDR1 MNHEY, CDR2 SMNVEV (reference sequence). V gave up 6 bases and J gave up 0 bases, with 9 bases separating them. The CDR3 sequence is 14 residues long.

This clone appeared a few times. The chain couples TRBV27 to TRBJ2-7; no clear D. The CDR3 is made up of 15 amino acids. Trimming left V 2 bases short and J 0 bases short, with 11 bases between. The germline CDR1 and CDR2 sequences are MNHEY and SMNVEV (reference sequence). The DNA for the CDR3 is TGTGCCAGCAGTTTACGGTTCGGCTACTCCTACGAGCAGTACTTC. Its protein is CASSLRFGYSYEQYF.

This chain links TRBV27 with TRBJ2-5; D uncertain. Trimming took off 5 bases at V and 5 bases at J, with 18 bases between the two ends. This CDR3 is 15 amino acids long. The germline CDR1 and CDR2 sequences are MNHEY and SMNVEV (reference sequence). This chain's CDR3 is CASSNRGVARETQYF. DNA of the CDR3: TGTGCCAGCAGTAACCGCGGAGTAGCCCGGGAGACCCAGTACTTC.

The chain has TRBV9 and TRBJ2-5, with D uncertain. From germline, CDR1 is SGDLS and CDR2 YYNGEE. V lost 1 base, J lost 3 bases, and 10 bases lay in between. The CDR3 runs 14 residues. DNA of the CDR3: TGTGCCAGCAGCGTATCGTCAGACAAAGAGACCCAGTACTTC. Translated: CASSVSSDKETQYF.

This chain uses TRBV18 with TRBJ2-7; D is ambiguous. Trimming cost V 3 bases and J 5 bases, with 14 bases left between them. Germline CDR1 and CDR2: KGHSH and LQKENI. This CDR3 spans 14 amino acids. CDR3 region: CASSPQPGGDEQYF. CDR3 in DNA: TGTGCCAGCTCACCGCAGCCAGGTGGGGACGAGCAGTACTTC.

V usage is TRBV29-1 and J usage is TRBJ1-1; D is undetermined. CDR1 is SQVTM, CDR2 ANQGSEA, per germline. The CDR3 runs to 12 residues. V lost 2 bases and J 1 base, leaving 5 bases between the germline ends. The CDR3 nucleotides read TGCAGCGTTGAAATGGAGAACACTGAAGCTTTCTTT. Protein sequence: CSVEMENTEAFF.